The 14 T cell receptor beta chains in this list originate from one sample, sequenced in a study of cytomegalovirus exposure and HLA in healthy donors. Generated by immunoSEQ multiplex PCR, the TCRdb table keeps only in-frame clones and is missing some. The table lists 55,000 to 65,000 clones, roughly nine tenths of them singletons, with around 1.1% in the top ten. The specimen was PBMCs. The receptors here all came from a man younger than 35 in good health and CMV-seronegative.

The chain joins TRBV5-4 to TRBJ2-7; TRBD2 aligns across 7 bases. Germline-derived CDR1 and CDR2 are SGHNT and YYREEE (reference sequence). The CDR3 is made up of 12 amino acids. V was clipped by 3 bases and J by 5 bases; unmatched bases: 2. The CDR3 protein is CASSWGGNEQYF. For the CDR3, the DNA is TGTGCCAGCAGCTGGGGGGGAAACGAGCAGTACTTC.

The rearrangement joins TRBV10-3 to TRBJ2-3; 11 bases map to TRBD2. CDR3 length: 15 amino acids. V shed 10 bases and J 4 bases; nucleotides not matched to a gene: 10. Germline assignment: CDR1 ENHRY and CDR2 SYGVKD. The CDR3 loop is CATAKTSGAPDTQYF. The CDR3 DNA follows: TGTGCCACGGCTAAGACTAGCGGGGCCCCAGATACGCAGTATTTT.

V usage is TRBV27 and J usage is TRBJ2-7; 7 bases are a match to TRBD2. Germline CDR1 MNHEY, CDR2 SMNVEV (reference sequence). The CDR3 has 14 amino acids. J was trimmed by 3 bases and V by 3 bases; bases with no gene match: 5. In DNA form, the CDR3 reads TGTGCCAGCAGTTTTAGCGGGTATTTCTACGAGCAGTACTTC. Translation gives CASSFSGYFYEQYF.

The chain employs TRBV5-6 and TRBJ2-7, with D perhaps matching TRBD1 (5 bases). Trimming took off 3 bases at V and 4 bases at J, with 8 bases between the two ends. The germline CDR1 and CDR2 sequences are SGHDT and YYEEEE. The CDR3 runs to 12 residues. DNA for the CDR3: TGTGCCAGCAGCTATGACAGATACGAGCAGTACTTC. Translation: CASSYDRYEQYF.

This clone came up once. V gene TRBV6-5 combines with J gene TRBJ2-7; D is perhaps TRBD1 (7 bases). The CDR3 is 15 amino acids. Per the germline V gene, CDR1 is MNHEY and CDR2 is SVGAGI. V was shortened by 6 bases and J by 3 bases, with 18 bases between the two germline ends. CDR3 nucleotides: TGTGCCAGCAGCCGATTGGGGACAGCGGGCTACGAGCAGTACTTC. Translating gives CASSRLGTAGYEQYF.

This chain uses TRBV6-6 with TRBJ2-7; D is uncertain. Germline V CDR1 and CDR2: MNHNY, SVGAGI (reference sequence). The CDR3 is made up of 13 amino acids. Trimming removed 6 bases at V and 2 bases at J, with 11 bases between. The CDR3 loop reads CASSPSPTYEQYF. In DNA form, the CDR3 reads TGTGCCAGCAGCCCCAGTCCGACCTACGAGCAGTACTTC.

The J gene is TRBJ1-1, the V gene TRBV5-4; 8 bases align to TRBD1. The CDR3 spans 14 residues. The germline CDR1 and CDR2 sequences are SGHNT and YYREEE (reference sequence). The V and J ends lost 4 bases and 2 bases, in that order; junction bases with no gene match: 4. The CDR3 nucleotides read TGTGCCAGCAGCCTGACAGGGGTAAACACTGAAGCTTTCTTT. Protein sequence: CASSLTGVNTEAFF.

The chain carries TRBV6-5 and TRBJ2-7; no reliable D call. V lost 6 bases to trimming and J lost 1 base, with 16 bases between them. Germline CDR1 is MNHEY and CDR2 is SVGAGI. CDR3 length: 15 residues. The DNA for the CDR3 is TGTGCCAGCAGCCGAACTACGGTTCAATCCTACGAGCAGTACTTC. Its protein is CASSRTTVQSYEQYF.

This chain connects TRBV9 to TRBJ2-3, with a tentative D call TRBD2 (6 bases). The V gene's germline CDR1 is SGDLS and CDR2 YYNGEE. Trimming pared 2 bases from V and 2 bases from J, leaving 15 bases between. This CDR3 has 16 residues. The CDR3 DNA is TGTGCCAGCAGCGTCCTAGGAGGAGGGGTCACAGATACGCAGTATTTT. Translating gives CASSVLGGGVTDTQYF.

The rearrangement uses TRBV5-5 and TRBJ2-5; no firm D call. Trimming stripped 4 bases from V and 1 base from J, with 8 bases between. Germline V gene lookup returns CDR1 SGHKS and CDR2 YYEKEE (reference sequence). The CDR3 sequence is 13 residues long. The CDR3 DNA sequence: TGTGCCAGCAGCCTAAGTCTCCAAGAGACCCAGTACTTC. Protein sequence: CASSLSLQETQYF.

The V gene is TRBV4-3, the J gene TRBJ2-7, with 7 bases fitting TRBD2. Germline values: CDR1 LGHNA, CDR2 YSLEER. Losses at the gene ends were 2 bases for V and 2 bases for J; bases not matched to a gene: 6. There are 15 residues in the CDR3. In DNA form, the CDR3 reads TGCGCCAGCAGCCAAAACGCGGGAGCAGCCTACGAGCAGTACTTC. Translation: CASSQNAGAAYEQYF.

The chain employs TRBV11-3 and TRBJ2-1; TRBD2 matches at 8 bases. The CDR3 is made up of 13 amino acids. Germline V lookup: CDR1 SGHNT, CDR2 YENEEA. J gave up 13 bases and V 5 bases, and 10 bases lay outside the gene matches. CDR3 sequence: CASSQRGAGEQFF. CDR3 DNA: TGTGCCAGCAGCCAGCGGGGAGCGGGAGAACAGTTCTTC.

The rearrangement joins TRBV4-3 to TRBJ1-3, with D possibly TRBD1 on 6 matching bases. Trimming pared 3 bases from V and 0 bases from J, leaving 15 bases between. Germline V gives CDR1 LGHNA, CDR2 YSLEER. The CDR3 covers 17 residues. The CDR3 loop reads CASSQGDRKSSGNTIYF. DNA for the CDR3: TGCGCCAGCAGCCAGGGTGACAGGAAGAGCTCTGGAAACACCATATATTTT.

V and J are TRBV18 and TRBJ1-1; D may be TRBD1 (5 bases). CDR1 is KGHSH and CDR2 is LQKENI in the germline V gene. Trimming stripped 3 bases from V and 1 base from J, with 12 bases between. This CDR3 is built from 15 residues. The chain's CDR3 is CASSPRPTGNTEAFF. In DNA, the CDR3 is TGTGCCAGCTCACCTCGCCCCACAGGGAACACTGAAGCTTTCTTT. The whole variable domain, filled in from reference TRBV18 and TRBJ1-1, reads NAGVMQNPRHLVRRRGQEARLRCSPMKGHSHVYWYRQLPEEGLKFMVYLQKENIIDESGMPKERFSAEFPKEGPSILRIQQVVRGDSAAYFCASSPRPTGNTEAFFGQGTRLTVV.